Sequencing of this T cell receptor beta chain was carried out in a study of spatial heterogeneity in lung cancer. The overall study: Raw-read counts averaged over ten per unique TCR and UMI combination. General study findings and limits: The study found ubiquitous expanded tumor TCRs in blood more at resection than follow-up.

Each TCR cDNA molecule carried a unique molecular identifier. Each CDR3 protein is one row after TCRdb ran MiXCR on the 5' RACE reads. The table shows around 23,000 distinct CDR3 sequences, with less than 6% occurring only once. V gave up 5 bases and J gave up 5 bases; unmatched junction bases: 7. The CDR3 runs 15 residues. CDR1 is SGHTA, CDR2 FQGNSA, per germline. This clonotype appeared many times. Its antigen is as yet unknown. Time point noted: sample taken at primary tumor resection. Whole RNA obtained from tumor, nontumor lung or frozen PBMC underwent sequencing without sorting. The donors comprised about 70 untreated early-stage non-small cell lung cancer patients.

V usage is TRBV7-2 and J usage is TRBJ2-1; the match to TRBD2 covers 9 bases. The sequence was collected from a male donor with early-stage non-small cell lung cancer. Sequencing was performed on PBMCs, taken at surgery. Written as DNA, the CDR3 is TGTGCCAGCAGCATCCGGGGCGGGAGGGACAATGAGCAGTTCTTC. Its protein product is CASSIRGGRDNEQFF.